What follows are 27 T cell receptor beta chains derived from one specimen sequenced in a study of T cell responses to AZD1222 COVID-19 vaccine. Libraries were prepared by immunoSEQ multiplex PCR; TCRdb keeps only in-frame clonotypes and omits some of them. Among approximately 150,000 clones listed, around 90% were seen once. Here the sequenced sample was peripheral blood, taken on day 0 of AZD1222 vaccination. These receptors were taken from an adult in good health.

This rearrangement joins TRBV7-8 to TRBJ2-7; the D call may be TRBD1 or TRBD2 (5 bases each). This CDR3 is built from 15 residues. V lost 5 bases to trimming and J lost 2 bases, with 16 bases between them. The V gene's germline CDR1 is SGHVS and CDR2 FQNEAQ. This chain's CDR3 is CASSPQRGTAYEQYF. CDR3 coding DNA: TGTGCCAGCAGCCCACAGAGGGGAACGGCCTACGAGCAGTACTTC.

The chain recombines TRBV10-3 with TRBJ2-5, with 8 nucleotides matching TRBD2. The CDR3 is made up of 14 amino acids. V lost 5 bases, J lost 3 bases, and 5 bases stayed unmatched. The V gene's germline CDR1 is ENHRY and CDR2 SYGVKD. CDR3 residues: CAISWRGDKETQYF. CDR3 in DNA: TGTGCCATCAGTTGGCGGGGGGATAAAGAGACCCAGTACTTC.

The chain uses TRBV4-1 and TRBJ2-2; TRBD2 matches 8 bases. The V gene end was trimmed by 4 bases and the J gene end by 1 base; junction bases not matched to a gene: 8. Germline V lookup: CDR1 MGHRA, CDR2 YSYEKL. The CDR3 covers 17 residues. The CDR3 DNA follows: TGCGCCAGCAGCCCCCCCGGCGGGGGGCGGAACACCGGGGAGCTGTTTTTT. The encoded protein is CASSPPGGGRNTGELFF.

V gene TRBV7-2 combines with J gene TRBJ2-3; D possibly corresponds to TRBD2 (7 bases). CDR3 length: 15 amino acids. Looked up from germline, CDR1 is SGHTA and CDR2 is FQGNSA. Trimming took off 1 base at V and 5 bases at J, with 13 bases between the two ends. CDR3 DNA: TGTGCCAGCAGCTTAGAGGGAGGGGGGGGAGATACGCAGTATTTT. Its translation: CASSLEGGGGDTQYF. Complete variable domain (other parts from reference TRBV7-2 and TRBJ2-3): GAGVSQSPSNKVTEKGKDVELRCDPISGHTALYWYRQSLGQGLEFLIYFQGNSAPDKSGLPSDRFSAERTGGSVSTLTIQRTQQEDSAVYLCASSLEGGGGDTQYFGPGTRLTVL.

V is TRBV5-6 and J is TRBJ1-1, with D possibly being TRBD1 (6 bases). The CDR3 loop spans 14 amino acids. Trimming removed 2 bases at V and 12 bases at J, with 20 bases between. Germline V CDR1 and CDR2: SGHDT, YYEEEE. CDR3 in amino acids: CASSFSAPTGFPFF. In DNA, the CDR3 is TGTGCCAGCAGCTTTTCTGCCCCAACAGGGTTCCCTTTCTTT.

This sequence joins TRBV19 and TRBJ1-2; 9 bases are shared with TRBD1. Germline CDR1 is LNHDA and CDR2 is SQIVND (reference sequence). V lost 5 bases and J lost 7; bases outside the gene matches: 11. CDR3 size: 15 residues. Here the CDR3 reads CASSSTYTGGPGYTF. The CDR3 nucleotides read TGTGCCAGTAGTTCGACGTATACAGGGGGCCCTGGCTACACCTTC.

For the CDR3, the DNA is TGTGCCAGCAGCTCCGGACAGGGTAGCACAGATACGCAGTATTTT. It specifies CASSSGQGSTDTQYF. The rearrangement joins TRBV11-3 to TRBJ2-3; 8 nucleotides match TRBD1. The ends lost 4 bases at V and 0 bases at J; junction bases unmatched: 3. CDR1 is SGHNT and CDR2 is YENEEA in the germline V gene. CDR3 size: 15 residues.

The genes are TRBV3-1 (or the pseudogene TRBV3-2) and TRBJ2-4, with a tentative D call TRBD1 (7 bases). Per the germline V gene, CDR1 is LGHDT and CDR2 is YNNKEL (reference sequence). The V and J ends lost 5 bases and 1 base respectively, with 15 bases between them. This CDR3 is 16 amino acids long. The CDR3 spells CASSEEGAIAKNIQYF. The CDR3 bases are TGTGCCAGCAGCGAGGAGGGGGCAATTGCCAAAAACATTCAGTACTTC.

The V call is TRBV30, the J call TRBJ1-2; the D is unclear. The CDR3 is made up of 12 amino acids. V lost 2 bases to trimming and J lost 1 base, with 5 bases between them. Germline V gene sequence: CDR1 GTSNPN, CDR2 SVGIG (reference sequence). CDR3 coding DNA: TGTGCCTGGAGTCCCTTTAACTATGGCTACACCTTC. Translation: CAWSPFNYGYTF.

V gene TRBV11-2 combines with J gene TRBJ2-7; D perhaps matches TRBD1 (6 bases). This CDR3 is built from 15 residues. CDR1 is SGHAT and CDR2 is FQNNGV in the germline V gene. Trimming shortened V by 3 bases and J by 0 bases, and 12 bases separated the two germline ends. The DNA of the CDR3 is TGTGCCAGCAGCTTGGCAGGGGAGAACTCCTACGAGCAGTACTTC. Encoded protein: CASSLAGENSYEQYF.

The DNA of the CDR3 is TGTGCCAGCAGCGAGAGGGGGGGCACAACTAGCGGAGTCACAGATACGCAGTATTTT. Translation: CASSERGGTTSGVTDTQYF. This sequence joins TRBV9 and TRBJ2-3, with 8 bases aligning to TRBD2. The CDR3 contains 19 residues. Germline V gives CDR1 SGDLS, CDR2 YYNGEE. With V trimmed by 3 bases and J by 2 bases, 17 bases remained unmatched.

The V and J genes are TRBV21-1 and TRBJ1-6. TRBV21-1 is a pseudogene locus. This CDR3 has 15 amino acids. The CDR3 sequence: CASSSQGPFNSPLHF. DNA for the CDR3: TGTGCCAGCAGCTCCCAGGGACCTTTTAATTCACCCCTCCACTTT.

The DNA for the CDR3 is TGTGCCAGCAGCCCCCTCGGGGGTAGCCACAATGAGCAGTTCTTC. Protein product: CASSPLGGSHNEQFF. The rearrangement joins TRBV6-5 to TRBJ2-1; possibly TRBD2 for D (6 bases). CDR1 and CDR2 (germline): MNHEY, SVGAGI. V was cut by 6 bases and J by 5 bases, with 17 bases left in between. This CDR3 has 15 residues.

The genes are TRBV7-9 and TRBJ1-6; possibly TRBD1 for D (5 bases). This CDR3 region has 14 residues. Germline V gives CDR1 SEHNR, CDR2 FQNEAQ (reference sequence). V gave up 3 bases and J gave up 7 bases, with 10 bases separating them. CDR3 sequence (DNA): TGTGCCAGCAGCTTCGGACACCAAAATTCACCCCTCCACTTT. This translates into CASSFGHQNSPLHF.

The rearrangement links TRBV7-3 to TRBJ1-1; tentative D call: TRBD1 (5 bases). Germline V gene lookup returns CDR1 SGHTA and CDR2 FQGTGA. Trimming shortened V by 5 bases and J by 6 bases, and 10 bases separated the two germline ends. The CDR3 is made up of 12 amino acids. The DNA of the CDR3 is TGTGCCAGCAGCCAGAGGGGTGCTGAAGCTTTCTTT. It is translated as CASSQRGAEAFF.

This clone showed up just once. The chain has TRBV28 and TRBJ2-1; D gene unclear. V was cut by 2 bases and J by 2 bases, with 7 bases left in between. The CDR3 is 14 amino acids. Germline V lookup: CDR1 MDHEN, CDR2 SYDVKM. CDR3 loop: CASSLAAPYNEQFF. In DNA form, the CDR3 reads TGTGCCAGCAGTTTAGCGGCACCCTACAATGAGCAGTTCTTC.

The CDR3 loop is CATRARGRGDTEAFF. CDR3 bases: TGTGCCACCCGGGCCCGGGGGCGCGGGGACACTGAAGCTTTCTTT. The chain uses TRBV24-1 and TRBJ1-1; weak D call: TRBD1 (6 bases). The CDR3 sequence is 15 residues long. Per germline, CDR1 KGHDR and CDR2 SFDVKD. V lost 9 bases, J lost 3 bases, and 19 bases lay in between.

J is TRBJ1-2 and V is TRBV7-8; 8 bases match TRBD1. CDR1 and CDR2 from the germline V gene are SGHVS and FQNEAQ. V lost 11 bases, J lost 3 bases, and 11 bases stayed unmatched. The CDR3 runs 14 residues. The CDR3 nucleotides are TGTGCCTCATCCGGGACAGGCGATTACTATGGCTACACCTTC. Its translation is CASSGTGDYYGYTF.

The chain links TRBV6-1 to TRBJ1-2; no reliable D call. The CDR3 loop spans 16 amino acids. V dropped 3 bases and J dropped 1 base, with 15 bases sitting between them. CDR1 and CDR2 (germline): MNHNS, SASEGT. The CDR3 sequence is CASSDRGGVGNYGYTF. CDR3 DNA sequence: TGTGCCAGCAGTGACCGAGGTGGGGTAGGTAACTATGGCTACACCTTC.

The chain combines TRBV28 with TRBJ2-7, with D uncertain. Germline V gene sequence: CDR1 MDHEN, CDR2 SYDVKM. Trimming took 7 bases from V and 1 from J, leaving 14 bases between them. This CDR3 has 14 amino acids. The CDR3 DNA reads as TGTGCCAGCACCGTTGCCGGCCGATCCTACGAGCAGTACTTC. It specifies CASTVAGRSYEQYF. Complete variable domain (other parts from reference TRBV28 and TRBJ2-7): DVKVTQSSRYLVKRTGEKVFLECVQDMDHENMFWYRQDPGLGLRLIYFSYDVKMKEKGDIPEGYSVSREKKERFSLILESASTNQTSMYLCASTVAGRSYEQYFGPGTRLTVT.

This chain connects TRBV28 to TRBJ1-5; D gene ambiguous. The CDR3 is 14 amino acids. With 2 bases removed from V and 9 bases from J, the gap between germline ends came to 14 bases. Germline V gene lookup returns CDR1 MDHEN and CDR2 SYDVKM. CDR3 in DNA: TGTGCCAGCAGTTTACGGAGAATTCCCCCGCCCCAGCATTTT. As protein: CASSLRRIPPPQHF. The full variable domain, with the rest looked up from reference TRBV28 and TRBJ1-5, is DVKVTQSSRYLVKRTGEKVFLECVQDMDHENMFWYRQDPGLGLRLIYFSYDVKMKEKGDIPEGYSVSREKKERFSLILESASTNQTSMYLCASSLRRIPPPQHFGDGTRLSIL.

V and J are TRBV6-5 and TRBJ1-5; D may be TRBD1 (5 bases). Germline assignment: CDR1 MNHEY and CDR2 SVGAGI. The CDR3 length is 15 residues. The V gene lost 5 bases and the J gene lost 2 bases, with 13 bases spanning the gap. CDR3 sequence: CASSRGAQGNQPQHF. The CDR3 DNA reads TGTGCCAGCAGTAGGGGCGCACAAGGCAATCAGCCCCAGCATTTT.

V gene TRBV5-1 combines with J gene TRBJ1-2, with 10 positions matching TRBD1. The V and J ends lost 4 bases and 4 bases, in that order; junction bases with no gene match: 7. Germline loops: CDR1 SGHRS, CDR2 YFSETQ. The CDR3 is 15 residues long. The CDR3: CASSPGQGGGYGYTF. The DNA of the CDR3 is TGCGCCAGCAGCCCAGGACAGGGGGGAGGCTATGGCTACACCTTC. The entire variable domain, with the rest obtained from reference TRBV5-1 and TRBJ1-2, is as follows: KAGVTQTPRYLIKTRGQQVTLSCSPISGHRSVSWYQQTPGQGLQFLFEYFSETQRNKGNFPGRFSGRQFSNSRSEMNVSTLELGDSALYLCASSPGQGGGYGYTFGSGTRLTVV.

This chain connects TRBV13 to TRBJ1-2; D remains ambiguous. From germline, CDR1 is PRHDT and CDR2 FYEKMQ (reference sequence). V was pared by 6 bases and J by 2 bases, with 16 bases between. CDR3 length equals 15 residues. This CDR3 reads CASRRRAIPNYGYTF. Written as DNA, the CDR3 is TGTGCCAGCAGAAGAAGGGCGATTCCGAACTATGGCTACACCTTC.

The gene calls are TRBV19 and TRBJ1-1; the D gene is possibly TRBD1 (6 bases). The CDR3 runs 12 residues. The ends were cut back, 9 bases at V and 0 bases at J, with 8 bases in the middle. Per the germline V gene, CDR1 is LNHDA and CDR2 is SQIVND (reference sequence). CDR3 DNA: TGTGCCAGCACAGGGATGAACACTGAAGCTTTCTTT. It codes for CASTGMNTEAFF.

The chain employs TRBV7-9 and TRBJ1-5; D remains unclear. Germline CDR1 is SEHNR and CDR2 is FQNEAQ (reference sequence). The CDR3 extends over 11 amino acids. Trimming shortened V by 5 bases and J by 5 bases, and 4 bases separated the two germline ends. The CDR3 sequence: CASSLDQPQHF. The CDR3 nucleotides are TGTGCCAGCAGCCTGGATCAGCCCCAGCATTTT.

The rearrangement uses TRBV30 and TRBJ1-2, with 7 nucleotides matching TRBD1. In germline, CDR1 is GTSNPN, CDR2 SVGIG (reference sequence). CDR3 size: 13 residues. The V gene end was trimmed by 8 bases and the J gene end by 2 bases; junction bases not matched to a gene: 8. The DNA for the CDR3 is TGTGCCGGGGGGGACAGTGCCAACTATGGCTACACCTTC. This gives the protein CAGGDSANYGYTF.